Here is one T cell receptor delta chain with its context. The protein given by TCRdb reflects a much larger clone and differs at residue 3 from this DNA's translation, likely from a read error; the protein shown is the DNA's translation. The CDR3 totals 17 residues. The germline V gene encodes CDR1 GEAIGNYY and CDR2 EKD. This entry is derived from a study of gamma delta lymphoproliferative disorders and STAT genes. Overall study: The LymphoTrack Dx TCRG Assay amplified gamma chains from at least 50 ng of genomic DNA.

The receptor sequences were amplified from genomic DNA of peripheral blood mononuclear cells. TCRdb reanalysed the multiplex PCR reads with CATT. Of over a thousand delta-chain clones in the sample, less than 2% were seen once. The chain couples TRDV2 to TRDJ1; weak D call: TRDD3 (6 bases). Sequenced input: blood. The receptor's source is a human donor in good health. The CDR3: CARDTVGGPGGTDKLIF. CDR3 coding DNA: TGTGCCCGTGACACCGTCGGGGGACCCGGGGGCACCGATAAACTCATCTTT.